This T cell receptor (beta chain) was recorded in a study of cytomegalovirus exposure and HLA in healthy donors. Study findings and constraints: Rarity held for most TCR sequences, but there were some public TCRs that occurred in many donors.

Profiled with immunoSEQ multiplex PCR; TCRdb holds only in-frame clones, not every one. The table records about 120,000 clones, over 75% of them present only once. A remark on this clone: Its antigen is undetermined.

The V end lost 1 base, the J end lost 0 bases, and 7 bases lay between the germline ends. This CDR3 is built from 14 residues. Germline lookup yields CDR1 SGHRS and CDR2 YFSETQ. The origin of this receptor is a woman aged 25 to 45 in good health and CMV-seronegative. The chain joins TRBV5-1 to TRBJ2-5, with no clear D. What was sequenced was PBMCs. CDR3 nucleotides: TGCGCCAGCAGCTTGTCCAGGTACCAAGAGACCCAGTACTTC. It translates to CASSLSRYQETQYF.